Presented here are 31 T cell receptor beta chains from one specimen sequenced in a study of blood T cells in healthy people across ages. Next came a second PCR, run for about 7 to 11 cycles, which used a sample-barcoded 5' primer along with a J-beta primer mix. A single record per CDR3 protein comes from TCRdb applying MiXCR to the 5' RACE reads. The sample shows roughly 500,000 distinct CDR3 sequences, more than 20% of them seen only once. These data are also associated with another study on T cells of mothers and their children.

The sequenced sample consisted of blood. The receptors here all came from a boy aged 5 to 17 in good health.

The chain joins TRBV9 to TRBJ1-2; TRBD1 aligns across 7 bases. The V segment lost 3 bases and the J segment 4 bases; nucleotides outside the gene matches: 9. This CDR3 comprises 15 residues. Germline loops: CDR1 SGDLS, CDR2 YYNGEE. CDR3 in amino acids: CASSGEGAGIYGYTF. The CDR3 nucleotides are TGTGCCAGCAGCGGCGAGGGGGCGGGAATCTATGGCTACACCTTC.

The chain carries TRBV30 and TRBJ2-3; D call uncertain. Between the trimmed V and J ends, which lost 3 bases and 4 bases, there was a span of 8 bases. Germline V CDR1 and CDR2: GTSNPN, SVGIG (reference sequence). The CDR3 runs 12 residues. Here the CDR3 DNA reads TGTGCCTGGAGCCTAGTTTCAGATACGCAGTATTTT. Residues: CAWSLVSDTQYF.

This clonotype was detected once. The chain employs TRBV28 and TRBJ1-4, with 8 bases identical to TRBD1. CDR1 MDHEN and CDR2 SYDVKM come from the germline V gene. The CDR3 extends over 16 amino acids. V dropped 3 bases and J dropped 4; count of bases not matched to a gene: 7. CDR3 nucleotide sequence: TGTGCCAGCAGTTTTCTTCAGGACAGGGATAATGAAAAACTGTTTTTT. As protein: CASSFLQDRDNEKLFF.

V gene TRBV28 combines with J gene TRBJ2-5; the D is unclear. The tail of the sequence fits TRBJ2-7 better, so the J call may be wrong. The CDR3 is 11 amino acids. The germline gives CDR1 MDHEN, CDR2 SYDVKM. DNA of the CDR3: TGTGCCAGCAGGGGTAGAGGCGAGCAGTACTTC. Protein sequence: CASRGRGEQYF.

V and J are TRBV5-1 and TRBJ2-3; D gene uncertain. The V gene lost 1 base and the J gene lost 0 bases, with 12 bases spanning the gap. This CDR3 is 16 amino acids long. Germline V CDR1 and CDR2: SGHRS, YFSETQ. CDR3 residues: CASSLTHTFSTDTQYF. As DNA, the CDR3 is TGCGCCAGCAGCTTGACCCACACCTTTAGCACAGATACGCAGTATTTT.

This clonotype has a handful of counts. The rearrangement joins TRBV6-5 to TRBJ2-1, with 7 bases aligning to TRBD1. The length of the CDR3 is 13 residues. CDR1 and CDR2 from the germline V gene are MNHEY and SVGAGI. V lost 2 bases and J lost 10; bases outside the gene matches: 5. CDR3 in DNA: TGTGCCAGCAGTTACACGACAGGGTTGGAGCAGTTCTTC. This codes for CASSYTTGLEQFF.

This clonotype turned up a few times. V gene TRBV9 combines with J gene TRBJ2-1; D is undetermined. This CDR3 region has 15 residues. V was pared by 5 bases and J by 0 bases, with 12 bases between. The germline V gene encodes CDR1 SGDLS and CDR2 YYNGEE. The CDR3 DNA reads as TGTGCCAGCAGTCTAGGATATGGCTCCTACAATGAGCAGTTCTTC. Translation gives CASSLGYGSYNEQFF.

This clonotype was observed a handful of times. The chain couples TRBV12-3 or TRBV12-4 to TRBJ1-4; 8 nucleotides match TRBD1. V lost 8 bases to trimming and J lost 8 bases; unmatched junction nucleotides: 10. This CDR3 spans 14 amino acids. The CDR3 nucleotides are TGTGCCAGCCGTCAGGGGGCAGGGGAGGAAAAACTGTTTTTT. This encodes CASRQGAGEEKLFF.

The chain couples TRBV6-2 or TRBV6-3 to TRBJ2-5, with D perhaps TRBD1 (6 bases). V lost 6 bases and J lost 4, with 12 bases in between. The V gene's germline CDR1 is MNHEY and CDR2 SVGEGT. The CDR3 sequence is 13 residues long. The CDR3 protein is CASRRTGRETQYF. Here the CDR3 DNA reads TGTGCCAGCAGGAGAACAGGGCGAGAGACCCAGTACTTC.

The chain carries TRBV6-1 and TRBJ2-7; 7 bases match TRBD2. From germline, CDR1 is MNHNS and CDR2 SASEGT. V shed 6 bases, J shed 2 bases, and the junction held 13 bases outside the gene matches. The CDR3 has 16 residues. The CDR3 nucleotides read TGTGCCAGCAGCCCTTATCCCGGGACTACAACCTACGAGCAGTACTTC. Translating it yields CASSPYPGTTTYEQYF.

V is TRBV4-1 and J is TRBJ2-1; the D gene is possibly TRBD2 (6 bases). Trimming left V 1 base short and J 0 bases short, with 16 bases between. This CDR3 comprises 18 residues. Germline loops: CDR1 MGHRA, CDR2 YSYEKL. CDR3 protein: CASSQGSGAVSSYNEQFF. In DNA form, the CDR3 reads TGCGCCAGCAGCCAAGGATCGGGAGCGGTTAGCTCCTACAATGAGCAGTTCTTC.

This clonotype was seen only a few times. This rearrangement joins TRBV27 to TRBJ1-3; 7 bases align to TRBD1. Germline loops: CDR1 MNHEY, CDR2 SMNVEV (reference sequence). This CDR3 has 15 amino acids. V lost 5 bases and J lost 2; bases outside the gene matches: 6. This CDR3 is CASSTTGLAGNTIYF. CDR3 nucleotide sequence: TGTGCCAGCAGTACGACAGGGCTGGCTGGAAACACCATATATTTT.

V usage is TRBV29-1 and J usage is TRBJ2-7; TRBD2 agrees at 10 bases. This CDR3 has 15 amino acids. The junction had 9 bases not matched to a gene; V was cut back by 5 bases and J by 2 bases. Germline CDR1 and CDR2: SQVTM and ANQGSEA. The CDR3 spells CSVTYSAGGPYEQYF. The CDR3 nucleotides are TGCAGCGTTACATACTCAGCGGGAGGGCCCTACGAGCAGTACTTC.

A few counts support this clonotype. The chain recombines TRBV21-1 with TRBJ2-5; whether TRBD2, the table's D call, matches the DNA was not checked. The better agreement between TRBJ2-7 and the DNA end casts doubt on the J call. TRBV21-1 is flagged as a pseudogene. The CDR3 spans 16 residues. The CDR3 sequence is CASSKPAAGASYEQYF. CDR3 sequence (DNA): TGTGCCAGCAGCAAGCCGGCGGCAGGGGCCTCCTACGAGCAGTACTTC.

V and J are TRBV24-1 and TRBJ2-7, with TRBD2 identical over 9 bases. The CDR3 length is 13 residues. J was trimmed by 6 bases and V by 4 bases; bases with no gene match: 3. Germline CDR1 and CDR2: KGHDR and SFDVKD. The CDR3 nucleotides read TGTGCCACCAGTGAGACTAGCGGAAGCGAGCAGTACTTC. This encodes CATSETSGSEQYF.

This clonotype was counted many times. The rearrangement joins TRBV7-2 to TRBJ2-7, with D unresolved. The CDR3 loop spans 13 amino acids. V dropped 5 bases and J dropped 4 bases, with 12 bases sitting between them. CDR1 and CDR2 from the germline V gene are SGHTA and FQGNSA. CDR3 DNA sequence: TGTGCCAGCAGCGGGGATCGGATTTACGAGCAGTACTTC. Its protein product is CASSGDRIYEQYF. Supplemented by reference TRBV7-2 and TRBJ2-7, the full variable domain reads GAGVSQSPSNKVTEKGKDVELRCDPISGHTALYWYRQSLGQGLEFLIYFQGNSAPDKSGLPSDRFSAERTGGSVSTLTIQRTQQEDSAVYLCASSGDRIYEQYFGPGTRLTVT.

This clonotype has a handful of counts. This sequence joins TRBV12-2 and TRBJ1-2; the table's TRBD1 call for D was not verified on the DNA. TRBV12-2 is designated a pseudogene. CDR3 size: 14 residues. CDR3: CASRLQDRVCGYTF. CDR3 bases: TGTGCAAGTCGCCTCCAAGACAGGGTATGTGGCTACACCTTC.

V usage is TRBV5-6 and J usage is TRBJ2-1, with a tentative D call TRBD1 (6 bases). The V end lost 4 bases, the J end lost 7 bases, and 12 bases lay between the germline ends. Germline CDR1 reads SGHDT; CDR2 reads YYEEEE. This CDR3 is built from 13 residues. The CDR3 spells CASSRQEANEQFF. The CDR3 coding sequence is TGTGCCAGCAGCCGACAGGAGGCGAATGAGCAGTTCTTC.

This rearrangement joins TRBV5-1 to TRBJ2-3; 7 positions agree with TRBD1. Germline V gene lookup returns CDR1 SGHRS and CDR2 YFSETQ. J gave up 2 bases and V 6 bases, and 9 bases lay outside the gene matches. CDR3 length: 15 residues. CDR3 residues: CASITGTAITDTQYF. DNA of the CDR3: TGCGCCAGCATCACCGGGACAGCGATCACAGATACGCAGTATTTT.

The chain is built from TRBV29-1 and TRBJ2-5; maybe TRBD1 (6 bases). Trimming took 4 bases from V and 5 from J, leaving 20 bases between them. This CDR3 has 15 residues. CDR1 SQVTM and CDR2 ANQGSEA come from the germline V gene. CDR3 nucleotides: TGCAGCGTTGTTCGGGCACAGGGATCGGGGGAGACCCAGTACTTC. Its protein product is CSVVRAQGSGETQYF.

The sample holds one count of this clonotype. The V call is TRBV9, the J call TRBJ2-1; D may be TRBD1 (5 bases). The tail of the sequence fits TRBJ2-7 better, so the J call may be wrong. Germline assignment: CDR1 SGDLS and CDR2 YYNGEE. CDR3 size: 13 residues. The CDR3 loop is CASSFLHGAEQYF. The DNA of the CDR3 is TGTGCCAGCAGCTTCCTTCATGGGGCGGAGCAGTACTTC.

In this sample, this clonotype turned up once. This chain connects TRBV7-8 to TRBJ1-1; TRBD1 matches at 8 bases. CDR1 SGHVS and CDR2 FQNEAQ come from the germline V gene. The CDR3 has 14 amino acids. V gave up 5 bases and J gave up 0 bases; unmatched junction bases: 2. The CDR3 sequence is CASSGQGLNTEAFF. CDR3 DNA sequence: TGTGCCAGCAGCGGACAGGGTCTGAACACTGAAGCTTTCTTT.

This clonotype occurred a few times. This chain uses TRBV4-3 with TRBJ1-4, with D unresolved. This CDR3 contains 15 residues. Trimming shortened V by 1 base and J by 5 bases, and 11 bases separated the two germline ends. Germline V gives CDR1 LGHNA, CDR2 YSLEER. This chain's CDR3 is CASSQGRQLNEKLFF. In DNA, the CDR3 is TGCGCCAGCAGCCAAGGAAGGCAGCTGAATGAAAAACTGTTTTTT.

This clonotype occurred many times. The chain couples TRBV25-1 to TRBJ2-5, with no clear D. The CDR3 runs 13 residues. V dropped 8 bases and J dropped 5 bases, with 15 bases sitting between them. Germline assignment: CDR1 MGHDK and CDR2 SYGVNS. The CDR3 reads CASGLGARETQYF. For the CDR3, the DNA is TGTGCCAGCGGCTTGGGTGCTCGGGAGACCCAGTACTTC.

The chain links TRBV2 to TRBJ1-4; a weak D match, TRBD1 (6 bases). The CDR3 consists of 15 residues. Deletions cut 1 base from V and 8 bases from J, with 14 bases between. The germline gives CDR1 SNHLY, CDR2 FYNNEI. DNA for the CDR3: TGTGCCAGCAGTGAAGATGGCGGGGGCGGCGAAAAACTGTTTTTT. It codes for CASSEDGGGGEKLFF. Filled out from reference TRBV2 and TRBJ1-4, the complete variable domain reads EPEVTQTPSHQVTQMGQEVILRCVPISNHLYFYWYRQILGQKVEFLVSFYNNEISEKSEIFDDQFSVERPDGSNFTLKIRSTKLEDSAMYFCASSEDGGGGEKLFFGSGTQLSVL.

The V and J genes are TRBV11-2 and TRBJ2-3; D gene uncertain. Trimming took off 0 bases at V and 2 bases at J, with 9 bases between the two ends. This CDR3 has 15 residues. Germline lookup yields CDR1 SGHAT and CDR2 FQNNGV. As DNA, the CDR3 is TGTGCCAGCAGCTTAGAGATGGGCTACACAGATACGCAGTATTTT. Translating gives CASSLEMGYTDTQYF.

A few counts support this clonotype. The V call is TRBV7-8, the J call TRBJ1-5, with D possibly TRBD1 on 6 matching bases. In germline, CDR1 is SGHVS, CDR2 FQNEAQ. Trimming took 5 bases from V and 3 from J, leaving 8 bases between them. This CDR3 is 13 amino acids long. The CDR3 sequence: CASSGQPNQPQHF. CDR3 bases: TGTGCCAGCAGCGGACAGCCCAATCAGCCCCAGCATTTT. The entire variable domain, with the rest obtained from reference TRBV7-8 and TRBJ1-5, is as follows: GAGVSQSPRYKVAKRGQDVALRCDPISGHVSLFWYQQALGQGPEFLTYFQNEAQLDKSGLPSDRFFAERPEGSVSTLKIQRTQQEDSAVYLCASSGQPNQPQHFGDGTRLSIL.

This clonotype was recorded many times. The V and J genes are TRBV21-1 and TRBJ2-3; the table's D call of TRBD2 was not tested on the DNA. TRBV21-1 is noted as a pseudogene. The length of the CDR3 is 17 residues. The CDR3 sequence is CASSTGLAGASGDTQYF. For the CDR3, the DNA is TGTGCCAGCAGCACCGGACTAGCGGGGGCCAGCGGAGATACGCAGTATTTT.

This clonotype was picked up a small number of times. The V gene is TRBV7-8, the J gene TRBJ2-2; TRBD2 matches 11 bases. The CDR3 runs 15 residues. CDR1 and CDR2 (germline): SGHVS, FQNEAQ. Trimming took 4 bases from V and 4 from J; bases not matched to a gene: 2. CDR3 bases: TGTGCCAGCAGCTCTAGCGGGGGGTTCACCGGGGAGCTGTTTTTT. Translation: CASSSSGGFTGELFF.

This clonotype occurred many times. This chain links TRBV29-1 with TRBJ2-7, with 8 bases aligning to TRBD2. J gave up 6 bases and V 6 bases, and 22 bases lay outside the gene matches. Per germline, CDR1 SQVTM and CDR2 ANQGSEA. The length of the CDR3 is 17 residues. CDR3 in amino acids: CSVPGGLLAGGSTEQYF. Here the CDR3 DNA reads TGCAGCGTCCCGGGGGGCCTTTTGGCGGGAGGATCTACCGAGCAGTACTTC.

V usage is TRBV7-2 and J usage is TRBJ2-2, with D perhaps matching TRBD1 or TRBD2 (6 bases each). The V gene's germline CDR1 is SGHTA and CDR2 FQGNSA. V was shortened by 11 bases and J by 7 bases, with 17 bases between the two germline ends. There are 13 residues in the CDR3. In DNA form, the CDR3 reads TGTGCCGGGTTCGGGGGCGGGAACGGGGAGCTGTTTTTT. It specifies CAGFGGGNGELFF.